The rows below give T cell receptor beta chains drawn from one sample of a study of T cells in Graves' hyperthyroidism and ophthalmopathy. A single record per CDR3 protein comes from TCRdb applying MiXCR to the multiplex PCR reads. The sample yields around 350,000 distinct CDR3 sequences, about 14% seen once. The sequenced sample was blood. The receptors were sampled from a woman in her twenties or thirties with Graves' ophthalmopathy. Each CDR3 is given without its conserved first and last residue.

j_gene: TRBJ2-7; v_gene: TRBV28; CDR3aa: ASSLDRAFYEQY
j_gene: TRBJ2-7; v_gene: TRBV4-1; CDR3aa: ASSTGEVEQY
j_gene: TRBJ2-7; v_gene: TRBV13; CDR3aa: ASSPTWYDDLGTVGLYEQY
j_gene: TRBJ2-1; v_gene: TRBV6-1; CDR3aa: ASGGILGNEQF
j_gene: TRBJ1-2; v_gene: TRBV6-2/TRBV6-3; CDR3aa: ASRHLHLDGTYT
j_gene: TRBJ1-6; v_gene: TRBV20-1; CDR3aa: SARKGVDSPLH
j_gene: TRBJ2-1; v_gene: TRBV12-3/TRBV12-4; CDR3aa: ASSFDRGTYNEQF
j_gene: TRBJ2-2; v_gene: TRBV20-1; CDR3aa: TASSLQNTGELF
j_gene: TRBJ2-3; v_gene: TRBV3-1; CDR3aa: ASSLLAGHKDTQY
j_gene: TRBJ2-3; v_gene: TRBV30; CDR3aa: AWSVSFPDTQY
j_gene: TRBJ1-2; v_gene: TRBV12-3/TRBV12-4; CDR3aa: ASTWRSDSYGYT
j_gene: TRBJ2-1; v_gene: TRBV29-1; CDR3aa: SVEGKGEDSYNEQF
j_gene: TRBJ1-5; v_gene: TRBV7-2; CDR3aa: ASSEGTRGEPQH
j_gene: TRBJ2-6; v_gene: TRBV19; CDR3aa: ASTGGLGANVLT
j_gene: TRBJ2-7; v_gene: TRBV2; CDR3aa: ASSERTYEQY
j_gene: TRBJ2-3; v_gene: TRBV12-3/TRBV12-4; CDR3aa: ASSLPRPTDTQY
j_gene: TRBJ2-6; v_gene: TRBV2; CDR3aa: ASSVPGTGLSGANVLT
j_gene: TRBJ1-5; v_gene: TRBV20-1; CDR3aa: SAPGPGVPQH
j_gene: TRBJ2-1; v_gene: TRBV7-8; CDR3aa: ASTLTTGIRVNEQF
j_gene: TRBJ2-7; v_gene: TRBV7-2; CDR3aa: ASSSRLGRDGSYEQY
j_gene: TRBJ2-2; v_gene: TRBV4-2; CDR3aa: ASSQDLGVTGELF
j_gene: TRBJ1-6; v_gene: TRBV29-1; CDR3aa: SVEDDPGSPLH
j_gene: TRBJ2-1; v_gene: TRBV9; CDR3aa: ASTRTSGNNEQF